This TCR beta chain was recorded in a study of regulatory T cells in long-lasting Graves disease. Study results and caveats: TRBV28, TRBJ1-2 and TRBJ2-5 emerged as the favored segments in persistent disease.

Time point given: newly diagnosed GD, antithyroid drugs for less than 3 months. PBMCs were the source of the RNA used for TCR sequencing. CDR3-region Arm-PCR and iRepertoire HTBI primers produced the TCR beta libraries. Each CDR3 protein is one row after TCRdb ran MiXCR on the multiplex PCR reads. The sample lists under 450,000 distinct CDR3 sequences, 15% to 20% occurring once. Many counts were recorded for this clonotype. The antigen is undetermined. CDR3 size: 14 residues. The V segment lost 3 bases and the J segment 5 bases; nucleotides outside the gene matches: 7. Germline loops: CDR1 DFQATT, CDR2 SNEGSKA (reference sequence). This sample also appeared in a second study, on T cells in Graves' hyperthyroidism and ophthalmopathy. That source reports: Hyperthyroidism, newly diagnosed and lasting under 2 months, affected patients aged 18 to 65.

The V and J genes are TRBV20-1 and TRBJ2-3; TRBD1 agrees at 8 bases. The receptor was derived from a woman younger than 30 with Graves disease. This material consisted of peripheral blood mononuclear cells (PBMCs), taken at new diagnosis, from a patient treated with antithyroid drugs. The CDR3 reads CSARRQGRQDTQYF. In nucleotides, the CDR3 is TGCAGTGCTAGGAGACAGGGGCGTCAAGATACGCAGTATTTT.